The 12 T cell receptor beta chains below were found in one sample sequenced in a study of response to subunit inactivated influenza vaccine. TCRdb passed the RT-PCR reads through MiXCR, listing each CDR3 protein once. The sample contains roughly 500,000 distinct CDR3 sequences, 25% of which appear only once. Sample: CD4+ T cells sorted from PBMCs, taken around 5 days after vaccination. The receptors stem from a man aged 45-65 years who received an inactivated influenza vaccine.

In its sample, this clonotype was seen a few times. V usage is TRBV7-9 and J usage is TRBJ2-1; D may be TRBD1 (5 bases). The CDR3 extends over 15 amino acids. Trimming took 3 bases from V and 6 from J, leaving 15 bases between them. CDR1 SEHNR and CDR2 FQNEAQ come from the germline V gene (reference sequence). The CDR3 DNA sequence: TGTGCCAGCAGCTTGTCGGCAGGGTCCCTCAATGAGCAGTTCTTC. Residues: CASSLSAGSLNEQFF.

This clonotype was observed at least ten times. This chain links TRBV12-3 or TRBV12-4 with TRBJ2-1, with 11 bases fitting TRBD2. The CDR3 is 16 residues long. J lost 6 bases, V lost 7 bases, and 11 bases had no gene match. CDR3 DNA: TGTGCCAGCACCCCCTTTAGCGGGAGGGCCATCAATGAGCAGTTCTTC. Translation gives CASTPFSGRAINEQFF.

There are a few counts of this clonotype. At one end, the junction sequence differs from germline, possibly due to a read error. Here the CDR3 reads CATSDLREGIYDEQFF. CDR3 in DNA: TGTGCCACCAGTGATTTGCGGGAGGGGATCTACGATGAGCAGTTCTTC. This chain links TRBV24-1 with TRBJ2-1; TRBD2 aligns across 8 bases. The CDR3 contains 16 residues. Germline assignment: CDR1 KGHDR and CDR2 SFDVKD.

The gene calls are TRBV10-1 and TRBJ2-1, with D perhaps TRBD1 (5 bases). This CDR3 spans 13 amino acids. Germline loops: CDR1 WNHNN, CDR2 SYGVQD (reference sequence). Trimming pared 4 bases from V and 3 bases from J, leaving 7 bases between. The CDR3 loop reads CASSVQGYNEQFF. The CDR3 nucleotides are TGCGCCAGCAGTGTCCAGGGCTACAATGAGCAGTTCTTC.

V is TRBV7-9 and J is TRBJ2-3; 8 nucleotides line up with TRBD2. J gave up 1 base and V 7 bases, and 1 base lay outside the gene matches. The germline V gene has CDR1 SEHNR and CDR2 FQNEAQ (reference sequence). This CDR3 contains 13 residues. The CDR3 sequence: CASILAGTDTQYF. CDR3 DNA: TGTGCCAGCATACTAGCGGGCACAGATACGCAGTATTTT. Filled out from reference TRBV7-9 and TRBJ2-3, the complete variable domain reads DTGVSQNPRHKITKRGQNVTFRCDPISEHNRLYWYRQTLGQGPEFLTYFQNEAQLEKSRLLSDRFSAERPKGSFSTLEIQRTEQGDSAMYLCASILAGTDTQYFGPGTRLTVL.

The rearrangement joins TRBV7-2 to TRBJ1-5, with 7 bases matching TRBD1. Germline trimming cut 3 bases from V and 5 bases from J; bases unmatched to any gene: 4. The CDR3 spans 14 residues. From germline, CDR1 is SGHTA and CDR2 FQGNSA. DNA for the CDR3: TGTGCCAGCAGCTTTGTAGGGGGCGATCAGCCCCAGCATTTT. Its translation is CASSFVGGDQPQHF.

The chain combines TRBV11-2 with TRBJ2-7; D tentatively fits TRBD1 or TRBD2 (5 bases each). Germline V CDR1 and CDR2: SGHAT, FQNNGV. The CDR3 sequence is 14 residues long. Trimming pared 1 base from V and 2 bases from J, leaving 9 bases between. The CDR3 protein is CASSLGDLPYEQYF. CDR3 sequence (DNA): TGTGCCAGCAGCTTAGGGGACCTTCCCTACGAGCAGTACTTC.

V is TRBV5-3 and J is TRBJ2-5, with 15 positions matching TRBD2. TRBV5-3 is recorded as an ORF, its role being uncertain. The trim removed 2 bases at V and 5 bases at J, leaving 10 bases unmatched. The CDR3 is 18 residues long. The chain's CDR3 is CARSFPGLAGGSVETQYF. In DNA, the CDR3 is TGTGCCAGAAGCTTCCCGGGACTAGCGGGGGGATCTGTGGAGACCCAGTACTTC.

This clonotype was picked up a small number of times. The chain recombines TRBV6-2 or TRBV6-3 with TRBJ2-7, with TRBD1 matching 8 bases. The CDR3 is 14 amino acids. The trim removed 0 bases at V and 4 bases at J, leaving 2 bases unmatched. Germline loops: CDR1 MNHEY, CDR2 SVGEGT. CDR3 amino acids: CASSYSRQGYEQYF. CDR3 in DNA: TGTGCCAGCAGTTACTCGAGACAGGGGTACGAGCAGTACTTC.

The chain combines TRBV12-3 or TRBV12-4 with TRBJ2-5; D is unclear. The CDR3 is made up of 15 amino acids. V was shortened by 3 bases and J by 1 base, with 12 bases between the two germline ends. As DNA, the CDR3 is TGTGCCAGCAGTTTTAGCTCGGTCGTCCAAGAGACCCAGTACTTC. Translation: CASSFSSVVQETQYF.

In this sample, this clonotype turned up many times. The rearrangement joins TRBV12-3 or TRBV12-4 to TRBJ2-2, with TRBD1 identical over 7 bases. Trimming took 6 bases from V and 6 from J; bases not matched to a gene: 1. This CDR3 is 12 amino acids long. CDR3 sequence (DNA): TGTGCCAGCAGCACAGGGGCCGGGGAGCTGTTTTTT. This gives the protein CASSTGAGELFF.

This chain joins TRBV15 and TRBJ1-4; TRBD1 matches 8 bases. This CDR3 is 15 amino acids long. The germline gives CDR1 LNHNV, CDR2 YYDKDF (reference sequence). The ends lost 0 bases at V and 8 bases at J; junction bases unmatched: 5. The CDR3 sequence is CATSRDRQGSEKLFF. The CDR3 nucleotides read TGTGCCACCAGCAGAGACAGACAGGGGAGCGAAAAACTGTTTTTT.